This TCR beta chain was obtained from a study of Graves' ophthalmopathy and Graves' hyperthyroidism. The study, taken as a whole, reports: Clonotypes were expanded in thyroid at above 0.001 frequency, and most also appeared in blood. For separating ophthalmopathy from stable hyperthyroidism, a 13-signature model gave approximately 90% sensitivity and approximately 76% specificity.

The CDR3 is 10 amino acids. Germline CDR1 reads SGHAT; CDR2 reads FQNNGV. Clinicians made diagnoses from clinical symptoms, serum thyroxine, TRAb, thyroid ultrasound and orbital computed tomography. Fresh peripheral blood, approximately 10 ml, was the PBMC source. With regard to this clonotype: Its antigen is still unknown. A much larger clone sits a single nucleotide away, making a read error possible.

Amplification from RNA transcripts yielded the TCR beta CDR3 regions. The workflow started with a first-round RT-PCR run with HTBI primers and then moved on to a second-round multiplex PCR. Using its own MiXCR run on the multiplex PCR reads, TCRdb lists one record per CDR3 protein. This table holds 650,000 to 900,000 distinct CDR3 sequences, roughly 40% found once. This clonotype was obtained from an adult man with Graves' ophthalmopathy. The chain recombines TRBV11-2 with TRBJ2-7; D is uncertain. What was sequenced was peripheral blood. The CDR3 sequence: CASSSHEQYF. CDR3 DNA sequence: TGTGCCAGCAGCTCCCACGAGCAGTACTTC.